This TCR beta chain was captured in a study of cytomegalovirus exposure and HLA in healthy donors. Study observations and caveats: Presence/absence comparisons presumed near-even sequencing depth among donors. TCR beta sequences reportedly predicted the HLA-A and HLA-B alleles of most subjects accurately.

The PCR ran on 60 Vbeta and 13 Jbeta primers. Method: immunoSEQ multiplex PCR; TCRdb's copy keeps in-frame clones and lacks some. The data contain about 200,000 clones, about 82% of them singletons. Trimming cost V 6 bases and J 6 bases; bases outside gene matches: 5. CDR1 and CDR2 from the germline V gene are SGHVS and FQNEAQ. The CDR3 contains 13 residues. On this clone itself: Its matching antigen is unknown.

Sequenced input: PBMCs. The sequence was collected from a man in his thirties or forties in good health and CMV-seronegative. The chain joins TRBV7-8 to TRBJ1-5; 7 bases map to TRBD1. CDR3 amino acids: CASSEGASQPQHF. CDR3 nucleotide sequence: TGTGCCAGCAGTGAGGGGGCAAGTCAGCCCCAGCATTTT.